Following are 11 T cell receptor beta chains from one sample sequenced in a study of T cells expressing NK-cell markers (dated by TCRdb to 2018 to 2021). The library was produced with 5' RACE. Instrument on record: Illumina HiSeq 2000. TCRdb reprocessed the reads; each CDR3 protein sequence makes one entry, and DNA is unavailable. The sample's clone listing holds about 260,000 distinct CDR3 sequences. The ten largest clones take up 0.39% of the sample. The sequencing sample was made of blood T cells: a sorted CD56 or NKG2C T cell subset, CD4+ or CD8+ T cells, or bulk PBMC T cells (not recorded which). The receptors shown here come from a man between 18 and 29 years old in good health. Donor details come from another sample of the same person, matched by shared clones.

The V call is TRBV3-1, the J call TRBJ2-1; TCRdb outputs TRBD2, but without DNA this stays unchecked. Looked up from germline, CDR1 is LGHDT and CDR2 is YNNKEL (reference sequence). The CDR3 length is 13 residues. The CDR3: CASRTAGRYEQFF.

V is TRBV2 and J is TRBJ2-2; TCRdb's D call of TRBD2 is untestable without DNA. Germline V CDR1 and CDR2: SNHLY, FYNNEI. The CDR3 is 15 residues long. The CDR3: CASSETRAPTGELFF.

The chain recombines TRBV3-1 with TRBJ2-7; TCRdb selects TRBD2, and the lack of DNA leaves this call unchecked. The CDR3 loop spans 19 amino acids. Germline V gene data show CDR1 as LGHDT and CDR2 as YNNKEL (reference sequence). CDR3 sequence: CASSSPGTSGRAYDLEQYF.

The gene calls are TRBV6-2 or TRBV6-3 and TRBJ2-1; the TCRdb call, TRBD2, lacks DNA for checking. Germline V gene sequence: CDR1 MNHEY, CDR2 SVGEGT. The CDR3 is made up of 15 amino acids. CDR3 region: CASSLPGLGYNEQFF.

The chain combines TRBV20-1 with TRBJ1-5; the TCRdb D gene call, TRBD1, has no DNA to confirm it. The CDR3 has 12 residues. Germline V gene lookup returns CDR1 DFQATT and CDR2 SNEGSKA (reference sequence). The CDR3 protein is CSVDRNNQPQHF.

The chain couples TRBV12-3 or TRBV12-4 to TRBJ1-2; TCRdb names TRBD1, which stays unverified in the absence of DNA. This CDR3 comprises 14 residues. The chain's CDR3 is CASITGGGGYGYTF.

This chain connects TRBV18 to TRBJ2-1; TCRdb indicates TRBD2, and absent DNA this call remains unverified. This CDR3 is 18 amino acids long. The germline V gene has CDR1 KGHSH and CDR2 LQKENI. The CDR3 loop is CASSPNTGLAGGVGEQFF.

This chain uses TRBV15 with TRBJ2-3; TCRdb reports TRBD2, a call that lacks DNA to check it against. Germline V gives CDR1 LNHNV, CDR2 YYDKDF (reference sequence). CDR3 length equals 15 residues. The CDR3 protein is CATSRAVAGVDTQYF.

The chain links TRBV11-2 to TRBJ2-3; TCRdb's D call, TRBD2, is unchecked because there is no DNA. Germline loops: CDR1 SGHAT, CDR2 FQNNGV. The CDR3 spans 16 residues. The CDR3 sequence: CASSLVPAGFTDTQYF.

The chain carries TRBV6-5 and TRBJ2-5; TCRdb indicates TRBD1, and absent DNA this call remains unverified. The CDR3 consists of 16 residues. The germline V gene has CDR1 MNHEY and CDR2 SVGAGI. The CDR3 reads CASSLGGWGPQETQYF.

V usage is TRBV28 and J usage is TRBJ1-5; as DNA is missing, the TRBD1 call by TCRdb cannot be tested. This CDR3 is 12 amino acids long. Germline CDR1 is MDHEN and CDR2 is SYDVKM. CDR3 in amino acids: CASSRGDQPQHF.